This TCR beta chain was found in a study of blood T cell repertoires in COVID-19. Study-level background: Acute-phase and convalescent COVID-19 samples originated in the United States, Italy and Spain. Nucleic acid was either cDNA or gDNA, and it came from T cells, B-cell-depleted T cells, or PBMCs.

The CDR3 is 15 amino acids. With V trimmed by 2 bases and J by 0 bases, 0 bases remained unmatched. Per germline, CDR1 MNHEY and CDR2 SVGAGI. In the source study's methods: Amplification of reference gene primers provided the estimated nucleated cell counts. Here immunoSEQ multiplex PCR was the method, and the copy in TCRdb shows in-frame clones only, minus some. Clone size and the V and J calls come from that table; the DNA yielded D and trimming. The profile covers roughly 100,000 clones, with around 87% appearing a single time and approximately 15% taken by the ten largest. This chain connects TRBV6-5 to TRBJ2-2, with TRBD1 matching over 7 bases. This TCR derives from a man between 50 and 59 years old with acute or convalescent COVID-19. Specimen: peripheral blood. CDR3 DNA: TGTGCCAGCAGTTACGACAGGGCGAACACCGGGGAGCTGTTTTTT. Its translation is CASSYDRANTGELFF.